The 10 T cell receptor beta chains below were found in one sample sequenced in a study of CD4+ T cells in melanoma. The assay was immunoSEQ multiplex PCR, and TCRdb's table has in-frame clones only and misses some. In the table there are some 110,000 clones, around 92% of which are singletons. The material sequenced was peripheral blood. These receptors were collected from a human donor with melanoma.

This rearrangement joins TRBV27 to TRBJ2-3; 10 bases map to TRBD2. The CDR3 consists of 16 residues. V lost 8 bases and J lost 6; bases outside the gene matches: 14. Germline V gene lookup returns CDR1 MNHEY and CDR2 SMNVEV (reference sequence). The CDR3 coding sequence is TGTGCCAGCTACCCCGTCCTAGCGGGGGCTCCGGATACGCAGTATTTT. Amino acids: CASYPVLAGAPDTQYF.

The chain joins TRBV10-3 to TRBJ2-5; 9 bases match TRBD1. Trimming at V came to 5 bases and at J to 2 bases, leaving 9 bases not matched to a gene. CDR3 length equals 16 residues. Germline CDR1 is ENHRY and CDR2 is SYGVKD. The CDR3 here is CAISPDRGGLQETQYF. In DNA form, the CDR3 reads TGTGCCATCAGTCCAGACAGGGGGGGCCTTCAAGAGACCCAGTACTTC.

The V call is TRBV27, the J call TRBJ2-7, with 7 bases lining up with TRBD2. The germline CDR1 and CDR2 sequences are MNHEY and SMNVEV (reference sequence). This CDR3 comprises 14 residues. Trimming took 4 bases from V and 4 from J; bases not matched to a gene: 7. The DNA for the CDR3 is TGTGCCAGCAGTTCTTTACTGCGGGGGTACGAGCAGTACTTC. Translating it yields CASSSLLRGYEQYF.

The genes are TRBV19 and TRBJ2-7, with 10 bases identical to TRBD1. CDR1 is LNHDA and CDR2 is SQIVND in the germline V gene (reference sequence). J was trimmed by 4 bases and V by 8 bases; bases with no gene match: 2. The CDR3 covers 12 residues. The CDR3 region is CASSGQGYEQYF. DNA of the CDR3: TGTGCCAGTTCGGGACAGGGGTACGAGCAGTACTTC. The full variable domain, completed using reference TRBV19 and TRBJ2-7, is DGGITQSPKYLFRKEGQNVTLSCEQNLNHDAMYWYRQDPGQGLRLIYYSQIVNDFQKGDIAEGYSVSREKKESFPLTVTSAQKNPTAFYLCASSGQGYEQYFGPGTRLTVT.

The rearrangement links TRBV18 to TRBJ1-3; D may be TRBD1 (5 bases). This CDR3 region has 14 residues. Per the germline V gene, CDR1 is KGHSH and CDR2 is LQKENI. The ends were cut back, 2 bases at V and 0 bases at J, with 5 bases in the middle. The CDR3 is CASSPGTSGNTIYF. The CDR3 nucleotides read TGTGCCAGCTCACCAGGGACCTCTGGAAACACCATATATTTT.

In DNA, the CDR3 is TGTGCCAGCAGTTTATGGAAGAATCCCCCCCGGGAAGCTTTCTTT. As protein: CASSLWKNPPREAFF. V and J are TRBV28 and TRBJ1-1; no clear D. V shed 0 bases and J shed 8 bases, with 16 bases lying between them. CDR3 length equals 15 residues. Germline V gives CDR1 MDHEN, CDR2 SYDVKM.

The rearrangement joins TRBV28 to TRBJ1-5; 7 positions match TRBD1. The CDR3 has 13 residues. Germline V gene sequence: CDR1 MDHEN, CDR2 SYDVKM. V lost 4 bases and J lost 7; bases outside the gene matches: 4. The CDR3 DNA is TGTGCCAGCAGTTCACAGGGGAACCAGCCCCAGCATTTT. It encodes CASSSQGNQPQHF.

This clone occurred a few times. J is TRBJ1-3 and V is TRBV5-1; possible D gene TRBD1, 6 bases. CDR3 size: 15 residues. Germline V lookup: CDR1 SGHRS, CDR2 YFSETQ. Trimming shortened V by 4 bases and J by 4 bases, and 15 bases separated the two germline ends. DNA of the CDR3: TGCGCCAGCAGCAGCGCACAGGGTGACGGAAACACCATATATTTT. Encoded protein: CASSSAQGDGNTIYF.

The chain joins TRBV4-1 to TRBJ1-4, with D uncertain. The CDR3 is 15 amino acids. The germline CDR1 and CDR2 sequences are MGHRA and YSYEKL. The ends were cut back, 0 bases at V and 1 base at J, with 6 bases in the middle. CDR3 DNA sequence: TGCGCCAGCAGCCAAGATGAGGGAACTAATGAAAAACTGTTTTTT. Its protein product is CASSQDEGTNEKLFF.

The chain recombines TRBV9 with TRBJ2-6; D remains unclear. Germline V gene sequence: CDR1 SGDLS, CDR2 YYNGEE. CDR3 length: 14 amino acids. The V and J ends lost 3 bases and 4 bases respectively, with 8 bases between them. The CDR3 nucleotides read TGTGCCAGCAGCGCACCTTTGGGGGCCAACGTCCTGACTTTC. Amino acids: CASSAPLGANVLTF.